A selection of T cell receptor beta chains follows, all from one sample in a study of T cells after yellow fever vaccination. TCRdb fed the 5' RACE reads into MiXCR, producing one record per CDR3 protein. The sample lists 150,000 to 200,000 distinct CDR3 sequences, about 7% seen once, with roughly 2.5% in the top ten. This sample comprised CD4+ T cells sorted from PBMCs, obtained roughly 5 days after the first yellow fever vaccination. The receptors stem from a man younger than 35 who received the YFV17D yellow fever vaccine. Each CDR3 is given with its conserved first and last residue. D genes are given only for firm matches. A row's size may be missing; if present it is once, few, many or a size class.

TRBV20-1	TRBJ2-3	-	-	CSARDLGGKSTDTQYF	TGCAGTGCTAGAGATCTGGGAGGCAAAAGCACAGATACGCAGTATTTT
TRBV7-9	TRBJ1-1	TRBD1	-	CASSFGTGGTEAFF	TGTGCCAGCAGCTTTGGGACAGGGGGCACTGAAGCTTTCTTT
TRBV20-1	TRBJ2-7	-	many	CSAGTDPYEQYF	TGCAGTGCTGGGACGGACCCCTACGAGCAGTACTTC
TRBV5-5	TRBJ1-5	-	few	CASSLVGRGGNQPQHF	TGTGCCAGCAGCTTGGTGGGCAGGGGCGGCAATCAGCCCCAGCATTTT
TRBV7-2	TRBJ2-3	TRBD2	few	CASRGTSGGSDTQYF	TGTGCCAGCAGGGGGACTAGCGGGGGATCAGATACGCAGTATTTT
TRBV10-3	TRBJ1-2	-	many	CAISVGGSYGYTF	TGTGCCATCAGTGTGGGTGGTAGCTATGGCTACACCTTC
TRBV27	TRBJ1-1	-	many	CASSLMEGYTEAFF	TGTGCCAGCAGTTTGATGGAGGGGTACACTGAAGCTTTCTTT
TRBV7-2	TRBJ2-7	TRBD2	many	CASSLTSGGYEQYF	TGTGCCAGCAGCTTAACTAGCGGGGGTTACGAGCAGTACTTC
TRBV7-2	TRBJ1-3	-	-	CASSLASHHVVGNTIYF	TGTGCCAGCAGCTTAGCGTCTCATCACGTCGTTGGAAACACCATATATTTT
TRBV12-3/TRBV12-4	TRBJ2-2	-	many	CASSLGEGQNTGELFF	TGTGCCAGCAGTTTAGGGGAAGGGCAGAACACCGGGGAGCTGTTTTTT
TRBV29-1	TRBJ1-5	-	many	CSVGGYSNQPQHF	TGCAGCGTTGGGGGTTATAGCAATCAGCCCCAGCATTTT
TRBV5-5	TRBJ2-5	TRBD2	many	CASSLDSGVFQQETQYF	TGTGCCAGCAGCTTGGACAGCGGGGTTTTCCAGCAAGAGACCCAGTACTTC